The source of this T cell receptor beta chain is a study of T cells in Graves' hyperthyroidism and ophthalmopathy. Study-wide results and caveats: Ophthalmopathy was predicted by the model a median of roughly 6 months ahead of onset. Researchers found most expanded thyroid clonotypes above 0.001 in blood as well.

The patients, who ranged from 18 to 65 in age, presented with newly diagnosed hyperthyroidism lasting under 2 months. The source of the PBMCs was 10 ml of fresh peripheral blood. This clonotype was observed at least ten times. The target antigen is unknown. The V gene lost 4 bases and the J gene lost 6 bases, with 9 bases spanning the gap. Germline V gene sequence: CDR1 SEHNR, CDR2 FQNEAQ (reference sequence). The CDR3 runs 12 residues. TCR beta CDR3 region amplification was performed from RNA transcripts. A set of HTBI primers served as the primers for a first-round RT-PCR of the TCR CDR3. Using its own MiXCR run on the multiplex PCR reads, TCRdb lists one record per CDR3 protein. The sample includes hundreds of thousands of distinct CDR3 sequences, around a sixth of them seen just once.

The rearrangement joins TRBV7-9 to TRBJ2-5; a possible D gene is TRBD1 (5 bases). The sequence was collected from a woman aged 50 to 60 with Graves' hyperthyroidism that later progressed to Graves' ophthalmopathy. Sequenced input: blood. The CDR3: CASSSQGKTQYF. In DNA form, the CDR3 reads TGTGCCAGCAGCTCCCAGGGAAAGACCCAGTACTTC.